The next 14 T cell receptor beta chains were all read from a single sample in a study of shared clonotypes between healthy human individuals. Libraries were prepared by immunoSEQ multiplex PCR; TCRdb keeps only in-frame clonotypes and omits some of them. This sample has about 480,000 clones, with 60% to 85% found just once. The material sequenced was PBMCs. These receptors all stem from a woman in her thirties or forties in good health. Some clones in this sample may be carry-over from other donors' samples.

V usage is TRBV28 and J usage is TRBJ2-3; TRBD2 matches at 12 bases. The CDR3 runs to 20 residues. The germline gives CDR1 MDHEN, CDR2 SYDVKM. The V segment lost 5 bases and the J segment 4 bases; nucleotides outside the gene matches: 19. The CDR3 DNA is TGTGCCAGCAGTCCGATGGGGGGCGGGCTAGCGGGAGGGTCATCAGATACGCAGTATTTT. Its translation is CASSPMGGGLAGGSSDTQYF.

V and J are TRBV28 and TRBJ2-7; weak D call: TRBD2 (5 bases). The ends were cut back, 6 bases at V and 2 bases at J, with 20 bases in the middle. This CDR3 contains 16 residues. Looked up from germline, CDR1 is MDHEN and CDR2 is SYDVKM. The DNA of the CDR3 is TGTGCCAGCAGCCCGACCGGGCGGGCCGGTGCCTACGAGCAGTACTTC. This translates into CASSPTGRAGAYEQYF.

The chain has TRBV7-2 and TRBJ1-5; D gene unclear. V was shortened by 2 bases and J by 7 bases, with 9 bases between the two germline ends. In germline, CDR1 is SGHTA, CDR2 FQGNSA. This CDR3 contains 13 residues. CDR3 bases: TGTGCCAGCAGCTTAATACATTTACAGCCCCAGCATTTT. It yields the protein CASSLIHLQPQHF. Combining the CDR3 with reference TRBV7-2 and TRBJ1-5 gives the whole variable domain GAGVSQSPSNKVTEKGKDVELRCDPISGHTALYWYRQSLGQGLEFLIYFQGNSAPDKSGLPSDRFSAERTGGSVSTLTIQRTQQEDSAVYLCASSLIHLQPQHFGDGTRLSIL.

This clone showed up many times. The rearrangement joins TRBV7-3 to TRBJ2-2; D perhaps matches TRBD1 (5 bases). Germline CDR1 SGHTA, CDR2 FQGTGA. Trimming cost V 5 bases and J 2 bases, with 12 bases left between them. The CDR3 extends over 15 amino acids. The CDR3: CASSMQGGNTGELFF. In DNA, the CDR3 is TGTGCCAGCAGCATGCAGGGTGGAAACACCGGGGAGCTGTTTTTT. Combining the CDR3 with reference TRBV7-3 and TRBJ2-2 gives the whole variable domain GAGVSQTPSNKVTEKGKYVELRCDPISGHTALYWYRQSLGQGPEFLIYFQGTGAADDSGLPNDRFFAVRPEGSVSTLKIQRTERGDSAVYLCASSMQGGNTGELFFGEGSRLTVL.

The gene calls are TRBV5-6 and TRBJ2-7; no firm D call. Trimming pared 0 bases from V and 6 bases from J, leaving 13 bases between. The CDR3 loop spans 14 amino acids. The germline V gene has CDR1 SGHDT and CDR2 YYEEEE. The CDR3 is CASSLVPPLGEQYF. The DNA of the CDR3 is TGTGCCAGCAGCTTGGTCCCCCCACTGGGCGAGCAGTACTTC.

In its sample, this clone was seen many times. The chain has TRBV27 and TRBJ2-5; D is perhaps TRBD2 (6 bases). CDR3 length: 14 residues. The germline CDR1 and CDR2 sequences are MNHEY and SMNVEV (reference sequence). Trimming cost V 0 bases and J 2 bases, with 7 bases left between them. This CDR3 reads CASSLSGRQETQYF. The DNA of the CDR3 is TGTGCCAGCAGTTTATCCGGGAGACAAGAGACCCAGTACTTC.

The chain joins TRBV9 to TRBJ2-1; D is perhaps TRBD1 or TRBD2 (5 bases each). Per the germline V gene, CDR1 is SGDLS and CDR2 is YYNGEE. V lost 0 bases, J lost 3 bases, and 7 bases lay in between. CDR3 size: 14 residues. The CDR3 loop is CASSVVGDYNEQFF. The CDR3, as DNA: TGTGCCAGCAGCGTAGTGGGGGACTACAATGAGCAGTTCTTC.

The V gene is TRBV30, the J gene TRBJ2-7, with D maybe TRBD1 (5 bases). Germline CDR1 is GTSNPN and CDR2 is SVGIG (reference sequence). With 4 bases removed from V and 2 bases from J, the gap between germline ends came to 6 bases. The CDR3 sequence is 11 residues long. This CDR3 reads CAWTGTYEQYF. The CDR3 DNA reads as TGTGCCTGGACAGGGACCTACGAGCAGTACTTC.

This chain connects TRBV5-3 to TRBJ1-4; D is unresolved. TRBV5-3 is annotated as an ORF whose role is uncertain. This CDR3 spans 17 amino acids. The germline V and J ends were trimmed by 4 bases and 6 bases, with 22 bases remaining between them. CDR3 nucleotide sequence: TGTGCCAGAAGCCCCCGTCGGCACCGAATTGGGGATGAAAAACTGTTTTTT. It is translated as CARSPRRHRIGDEKLFF.

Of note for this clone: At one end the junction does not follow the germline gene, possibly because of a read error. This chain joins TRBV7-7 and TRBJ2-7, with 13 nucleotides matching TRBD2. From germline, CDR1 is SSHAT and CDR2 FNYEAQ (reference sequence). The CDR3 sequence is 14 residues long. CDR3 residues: CASSPGLAGDEQYF. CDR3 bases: TGTGCTAGCAGCCCAGGACTAGCGGGAGACGAGCAGTACTTC.

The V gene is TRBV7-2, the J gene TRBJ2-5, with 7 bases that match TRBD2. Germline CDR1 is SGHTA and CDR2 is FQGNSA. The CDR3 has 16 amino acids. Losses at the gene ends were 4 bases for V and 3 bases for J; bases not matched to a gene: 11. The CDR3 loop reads CASSYQRLAIKETQYF. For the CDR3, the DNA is TGTGCCAGCAGCTACCAACGACTAGCAATAAAAGAGACCCAGTACTTC.

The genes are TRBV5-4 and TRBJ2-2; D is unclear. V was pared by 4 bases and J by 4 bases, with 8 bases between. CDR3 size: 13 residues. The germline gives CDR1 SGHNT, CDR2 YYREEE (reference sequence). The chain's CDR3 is CASSTRTTGELFF. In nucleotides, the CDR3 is TGTGCCAGCAGCACACGGACCACCGGGGAGCTGTTTTTT.

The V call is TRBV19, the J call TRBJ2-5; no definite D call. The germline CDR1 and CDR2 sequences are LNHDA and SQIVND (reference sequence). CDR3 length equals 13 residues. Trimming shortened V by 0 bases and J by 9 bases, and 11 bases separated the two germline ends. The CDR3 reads CASSIDRAGAQYF. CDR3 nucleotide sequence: TGTGCCAGTAGTATAGATCGGGCTGGGGCCCAGTACTTC.

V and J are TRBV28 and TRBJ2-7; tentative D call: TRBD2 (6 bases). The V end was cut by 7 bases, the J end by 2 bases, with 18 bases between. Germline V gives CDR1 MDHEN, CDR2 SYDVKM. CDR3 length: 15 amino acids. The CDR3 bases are TGTGCCAGCACCGGGGTGGAGGGCCGGACCTACGAGCAGTACTTC. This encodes CASTGVEGRTYEQYF.